The source of this T cell receptor beta chain is a study of chemoradiotherapy in HPV16-positive cancers (dated by TCRdb to between 2021 and 2024). With regard to the full study: Functional T-cell assays on cells from a couple of HPV16-positive patients defined candidate HPV-specific T-cell clones and common TCR motifs. The study set out to ask whether T-cell immunity against the HPV oncoproteins E6 and E7 changes over the course of chemoradiotherapy and whether that immunity affects survival. Next, the candidate HPV-specific TCRs and motifs were followed in TCR repertoires from approximately 82 patients with HPV-related cancers. The study at large found these results: Among HPV16-positive patients, expansion of HPV-responsive T cells during chemoradiotherapy was associated with better recurrence-free survival. The functional definition of HPV-specific T cells came from only a couple of HPV16-positive patients, and the survival association was reported for HPV16-positive patients. Expansion of candidate HPV-specific clones and E7-related TCR motifs was observed in the tumor microenvironment during treatment, whereas no such expansion was observed for non-HPV-specific T cells.

As encoded in the germline V gene, CDR1 is LGHNA while CDR2 is YSLEER. V is reduced by 0 bases and J by 7 bases, leaving a spacing of 10 bases between them. The CDR3 runs 15 amino acids, cysteine and phenylalanine included. This entry keeps only the CDR3 DNA: 45 bases, framed from base 1. This clone was observed a few times. The specificity of this receptor is unknown. No much larger clone exists at a distance of one base, and base qualities are not known. Library generation was performed with the immunoSEQ multiplex PCR assay. TCRdb obtained this table from immuneACCESS and retained in-frame rearrangements with V and J assigned. These tables miss some clones; where compared with another copy, unresolved V genes account for less than half of the shortfall, and the remainder is unexplained. The sample profile shows some 21,000 clones; about 90% of them were found once. Together, the top ten hold roughly 2.4% of the sample.

Repertoires were sampled multiple times during chemoradiotherapy, which allowed clonal expansion in the tumor microenvironment to be followed. The sequenced sample was blood, obtained from a patient who underwent chemoradiotherapy. The origin of this receptor is a human donor with HPV-associated anogenital cancer. The sequence is built from TRBV4-3 and TRBJ1-6; 5 matching bases give a weak D call of TRBD1. The CDR3 here reads CASSQETAVNSPLHF. The nucleotides read TGCGCCAGCAGCCAAGAGACAGCCGTCAATTCACCCCTCCACTTT.